The clone carrying this T cell receptor (beta chain) showed up many times. What it binds is not known. Trimming at V came to 2 bases and at J to 7 bases, leaving 5 bases not matched to a gene. Germline V CDR1 and CDR2: SGHTA, FQGNSA. The CDR3 is made up of 16 amino acids. The sample belongs to a study of T cells after yellow fever vaccination. The study's findings and limits: Detected again after the booster were most primary-vaccination clones, at 95% to 98% CD4 and 88% CD8. Just a small share of clonotypes turned up in the CD4 compartment as well as the CD8 compartment.

TCRdb analysed the 5' RACE reads with MiXCR anew, one entry per CDR3 protein. Found here are about 210,000 distinct CDR3 sequences, roughly 3.3% of them singletons; the top ten hold around 3%. The material sequenced was CD4+ T cells sorted from PBMCs, taken 10 days after the yellow fever booster vaccination. This receptor was obtained from a man between 18 and 35 years old who received the YFV17D yellow fever vaccine. The chain recombines TRBV7-2 with TRBJ2-1; 13 bases agree with TRBD2. The CDR3 reads CASSLLGTSGDNEQFF. The CDR3 DNA reads as TGTGCCAGCAGCTTATTGGGGACTAGCGGGGATAATGAGCAGTTCTTC.